This TCR beta chain came from a study of T cell changes during pregnancy in multiple sclerosis. Some clones are missing from TCRdb's copy, which holds only in-frame ones; the method was immunoSEQ multiplex PCR. The sample records about 72,000 clones, 90% to 95% being singletons. The CDR3 is made up of 15 amino acids. The germline V gene has CDR1 MDHEN and CDR2 SYDVKM. The V end lost 6 bases, the J end lost 0 bases, and 14 bases lay between the germline ends. The origin of this receptor is a female donor in good health, enrolled as a control in a pregnancy study. Sample: peripheral blood, taken in the third trimester of pregnancy. This sequence joins TRBV28 and TRBJ1-1; D may be TRBD1 (5 bases). DNA of the CDR3: TGTGCCAGCAGGGTGGCAGGGCCCATGAACACTGAAGCTTTCTTT. This sequence encodes CASRVAGPMNTEAFF.